A selection of T cell receptor beta chains follows, all from one sample in a study of blood T cell repertoires in COVID-19. The method was immunoSEQ multiplex PCR; TCRdb's version includes in-frame clones alone and lacks a portion of them. Among about 180,000 clones, about 91% were seen once, and the ten largest hold around 2%. Sequencing was performed on PBMCs or T cells enriched from blood (not recorded which). The receptors were sampled from a middle-aged woman with acute COVID-19. The CDR3 runs from the conserved cysteine through the conserved F or W. Each record gives: V gene, J gene, D gene, CDR3 protein, CDR3 DNA. D genes are given only for firm matches.

v_gene: TRBV6-1; j_gene: TRBJ1-5; d_gene: -; CDR3aa: CASSESTVNQPQHF; CDR3nt: TGTGCCAGCAGTGAATCGACAGTCAATCAGCCCCAGCATTTT
v_gene: TRBV7-6; j_gene: TRBJ2-2; d_gene: -; CDR3aa: CASSLVRGGPANTGELFF; CDR3nt: TGTGCCAGCAGCTTAGTGAGGGGGGGACCCGCGAACACCGGGGAGCTGTTTTTT
v_gene: TRBV5-6; j_gene: TRBJ2-7; d_gene: -; CDR3aa: CASSHSGTFPYEQYF; CDR3nt: TGTGCCAGCAGCCATTCCGGGACTTTTCCCTACGAGCAGTACTTC
v_gene: TRBV5-1; j_gene: TRBJ2-3; d_gene: -; CDR3aa: CASNGGLSTDTQYF; CDR3nt: TGCGCCAGCAACGGCGGGTTGAGCACAGATACGCAGTATTTT
v_gene: TRBV5-1; j_gene: TRBJ2-1; d_gene: TRBD2; CDR3aa: CASSLVRGGEQFF; CDR3nt: TGCGCCAGCAGCTTGGTACGGGGGGGTGAGCAGTTCTTC
v_gene: TRBV18; j_gene: TRBJ2-7; d_gene: TRBD1; CDR3aa: CASSPRDRGEQYF; CDR3nt: TGTGCCAGCTCACCACGGGACAGGGGCGAGCAGTACTTC
v_gene: TRBV5-6; j_gene: TRBJ1-4; d_gene: -; CDR3aa: CASSLGGPGEKLFF; CDR3nt: TGTGCCAGCAGCTTGGGGGGGCCCGGTGAAAAACTGTTTTTT
v_gene: TRBV29-1; j_gene: TRBJ2-3; d_gene: -; CDR3aa: CSVDGARGGTDTQYF; CDR3nt: TGCAGCGTTGATGGGGCCCGAGGCGGCACAGATACGCAGTATTTT
v_gene: TRBV5-1; j_gene: TRBJ1-2; d_gene: -; CDR3aa: CASSLGQSYGYTF; CDR3nt: TGCGCCAGCAGCTTGGGCCAGTCCTATGGCTACACCTTC
v_gene: TRBV10-2; j_gene: TRBJ1-2; d_gene: -; CDR3aa: CASEGEGNYGYTF; CDR3nt: TGCGCCAGCGAGGGGGAGGGGAACTATGGCTACACCTTC
v_gene: TRBV3-1/TRBV3-2; j_gene: TRBJ2-5; d_gene: TRBD2; CDR3aa: CASSQNERGFSVAQYF; CDR3nt: TGTGCCAGCAGCCAAAATGAGCGGGGGTTCTCGGTCGCCCAGTACTTC
v_gene: TRBV7-8; j_gene: TRBJ1-6; d_gene: TRBD1; CDR3aa: CASSQGESGPPLHF; CDR3nt: TGTGCCAGCAGCCAGGGGGAGTCCGGTCCACCCCTCCACTTT
v_gene: TRBV27; j_gene: TRBJ1-6; d_gene: TRBD1; CDR3aa: CASSSDRVGSPLHF; CDR3nt: TGTGCCAGCAGTTCTGACAGGGTAGGCTCACCCCTCCACTTT
v_gene: TRBV27; j_gene: TRBJ2-4; d_gene: -; CDR3aa: CASSLFGSGNIQYF; CDR3nt: TGTGCCAGCAGCCTGTTTGGGTCAGGAAACATTCAGTACTTC
v_gene: TRBV28; j_gene: TRBJ1-3; d_gene: -; CDR3aa: CASRRTRTLGTGNTIYF; CDR3nt: TGTGCCAGCAGAAGAACCCGAACTCTAGGTACCGGAAACACCATATATTTT
v_gene: TRBV5-4; j_gene: TRBJ2-7; d_gene: TRBD1; CDR3aa: CASSYSTGSYEQYF; CDR3nt: TGTGCCAGCAGCTACTCGACAGGGAGCTACGAGCAGTACTTC
v_gene: TRBV9; j_gene: TRBJ2-3; d_gene: TRBD1; CDR3aa: CASSVEGRGLADTQYF; CDR3nt: TGTGCCAGCAGCGTAGAGGGCAGGGGGCTGGCAGATACGCAGTATTTT
v_gene: TRBV18; j_gene: TRBJ1-1; d_gene: -; CDR3aa: CASSPQAGDTEAFF; CDR3nt: TGTGCCAGCTCACCACAAGCAGGGGACACTGAAGCTTTCTTT
v_gene: TRBV6-5; j_gene: TRBJ1-4; d_gene: TRBD1; CDR3aa: CASRDRGGDEKLFF; CDR3nt: TGTGCCAGCAGAGACAGGGGAGGCGATGAAAAACTGTTTTTT
v_gene: TRBV19; j_gene: TRBJ1-4; d_gene: -; CDR3aa: CASSILGTSPTNEKLFF; CDR3nt: TGTGCCAGTAGTATACTGGGGACAAGTCCAACTAATGAAAAACTGTTTTTT